A selection of T cell receptor beta chains follows, all from one sample in a study of T cell repertoires in cytomegalovirus infection. The antigens of these receptors remain unknown. TCRdb used MiXCR to reprocess the reads, holding one entry per CDR3 protein. The sample consists of over 25,000 distinct CDR3 sequences, about 20% of them appearing once. Sequencing was performed on CD8+ T cells from cultured PBMCs, taken from culture after CMV antigen stimulation. The receptors come from a human donor in good health (CMV status not recorded). Some clones in this sample may be carry-over from other donors' samples. CDR3s include the opening cysteine and the closing phenylalanine or tryptophan. The order of the fields is J gene, V gene, D gene, clone size, CDR3 DNA, CDR3 protein. A D gene is named only where the DNA matches it firmly. A row's size may be missing; if present it is once, few, many or a size class.

TRBJ2-1	TRBV7-3	.	.	TGTGCCAGCAGCTCCCCCGAACAGGGTGACAATGAGCAGTTCTTC	CASSSPEQGDNEQFF
TRBJ2-3	TRBV4-2	TRBD2	.	TGTGCCAGCAGCCAAGGAATTTCTAGCGGATCCCGCACAGATACGCAGTATTTT	CASSQGISSGSRTDTQYF
TRBJ2-7	TRBV27	.	.	TGTGCCAGCAGTCCGATTCGGGTCGTTACCATAAGGGAGCAGTACTTC	CASSPIRVVTIREQYF
TRBJ2-1	TRBV20-1	TRBD2	.	TGCAGTGCTAGAGGTCTTATTTTGGGACTAGCGGAGGACAATGAGCAGTTCTTC	CSARGLILGLAEDNEQFF
TRBJ1-1	TRBV19	TRBD1	.	TGTGCCAGTAGTTCGGGACAGGGGGCAACTGAAGCTTTCTTT	CASSSGQGATEAFF
TRBJ2-1	TRBV7-9	.	many	TGTGCCAGCAGCTCCGCGGGGACCTACAATGAGCAGTTCTTC	CASSSAGTYNEQFF
TRBJ1-5	TRBV12-3/TRBV12-4	.	few	TGTGCCAGCAAACAGGGTAATCAGCCCCAGCATTTT	CASKQGNQPQHF
TRBJ2-7	TRBV27	TRBD1	many	TGTGCCAGCAGTTCGGGGACAGGGGGCGCGAGGGAGCAGTACTTC	CASSSGTGGAREQYF
TRBJ2-3	TRBV6-1	.	medium-sized	TGTGCCAGCAGTGATCAAGGCCCAGATACGCAGTATTTT	CASSDQGPDTQYF
TRBJ2-3	TRBV7-9	.	many	TGTGCCAGCAGCCACGGGGGATTCACAGATACGCAGTATTTT	CASSHGGFTDTQYF
TRBJ2-5	TRBV7-8	TRBD1	.	TGTGCCAGCAGCTTAGTGGCCAGGGGGCGAGAGACCCAGTACTTC	CASSLVARGRETQYF
TRBJ2-3	TRBV7-3	.	.	TGTGCCAGCAGCCTCGTCGGGGCTTACCCAGATACGCAGTATTTT	CASSLVGAYPDTQYF
TRBJ2-4	TRBV12-3/TRBV12-4	.	.	TGTGCCAGGAGCTCGGGGATAGCCAAAAACATTCAGTACTTC	CARSSGIAKNIQYF
TRBJ2-3	TRBV7-6	.	many	TGTGCCAGCAGCCGAGATGGAGATACGCAGTATTTT	CASSRDGDTQYF
TRBJ1-1	TRBV6-1	.	few	TGTGCCAGCAGTCTGACAGAAAACACTGAAGCTTTCTTT	CASSLTENTEAFF
TRBJ1-1	TRBV4-2	.	.	TGTGCCAGCAGCCAAGATCTACAGACACGAAACACTGAAGCTTTCTTT	CASSQDLQTRNTEAFF
TRBJ2-2	TRBV29-1	.	few	TGCAGCGTTGTGAAAGGGAACACCGGGGAGCTGTTTTTT	CSVVKGNTGELFF
TRBJ1-5	TRBV5-1	.	few	TGCGCCAGCAGCTTGGAGGCAGGGGTCGGACAGCCCCAGCATTTT	CASSLEAGVGQPQHF
TRBJ2-3	TRBV20-1	TRBD2	.	TGCAGTGCTAGCAAGCGGGGGGGCCAAAGCACAGATACGCAGTATTTT	CSASKRGGQSTDTQYF
TRBJ1-1	TRBV18	.	.	TGTGCCAGCTCCTTCAGGGAGACGAACACTGAAGCTTTCTTT	CASSFRETNTEAFF
TRBJ1-1	TRBV4-2	.	.	TGTGCCAGCAGCCAAGATAGGACTGAAGCTTTCTTT	CASSQDRTEAFF
TRBJ2-7	TRBV6-2/TRBV6-3	.	.	TGTGCCAGCAGTTCTAGAGGCGAGCAGTACTTC	CASSSRGEQYF
TRBJ2-7	TRBV7-2	.	few	TGTGCCAGCAGTGATAGGGACCCCGAGGGTGAGCAGTACTTC	CASSDRDPEGEQYF
TRBJ2-7	TRBV27	.	.	TGTGCCAGCAGTTCCACGGGGCGGGTCGAGCAGTACTTC	CASSSTGRVEQYF
TRBJ2-3	TRBV7-8	.	few	TGTGCCAGCAGCCCTAGTCAGGGTGTAGATACGCAGTATTTT	CASSPSQGVDTQYF
TRBJ1-2	TRBV27	TRBD1	few	TGTGCCAGCAGCCGAACCCCAGGGGGCGCGGACTATGGCTACACCTTC	CASSRTPGGADYGYTF
TRBJ2-7	TRBV6-5	.	.	TGTGCCAGCAGTTACAGTACAGGGACTTCCTACGAGCAGTACTTC	CASSYSTGTSYEQYF
TRBJ1-2	TRBV11-2	TRBD1	.	TGTGCCAGCAGCGTCGGACAGGGGGAGTATGGCTACACCTTC	CASSVGQGEYGYTF
TRBJ2-7	TRBV13	.	few	TGTGCCAGCAGCCCCTCGGACTCAGGGCTGTACTTC	CASSPSDSGLYF
TRBJ2-3	TRBV9	TRBD1	.	TGTGCCAGCAGCACAGGGGGCGGCCCAGATACGCAGTATTTT	CASSTGGGPDTQYF
TRBJ2-7	TRBV7-2	TRBD1	.	TGTGCCAGCAGCTGGACGACAGGGACCTACGAGCAGTACTTC	CASSWTTGTYEQYF
TRBJ1-5	TRBV20-1	.	few	TGCAGTGCTAGCCTTCAAGACAGTCATTATAGCAATCAGCCCCAGCATTTT	CSASLQDSHYSNQPQHF
TRBJ2-5	TRBV7-8	TRBD1	few	TGTGCCAGCAGCACTAGACAGGGGGAGACCCAGTACTTC	CASSTRQGETQYF
TRBJ2-7	TRBV6-6	.	few	TGTGCCAGCAGCTGGGACCTCCTCGAGCAGTACTTC	CASSWDLLEQYF
TRBJ1-1	TRBV7-6	.	few	TGTGCCAGCAGTTACGAGCGAGGTGAAGCTTTCTTT	CASSYERGEAFF
TRBJ2-1	TRBV12-3/TRBV12-4	TRBD2	.	TGTTCCAGCGGAGCGGGAGGCTCCTACAATGAGCAGTTCTTC	CSSGAGGSYNEQFF
TRBJ2-2	TRBV6-2/TRBV6-3	.	many	TGTGCCAGCAGTTATGCTGGGGACCACACCGGGGAGCTGTTTTTT	CASSYAGDHTGELFF
TRBJ1-2	TRBV4-3	.	.	TGCGCCAGCAGCCAAGTAAGGGGAAGTTCCTATGGCTACACCTTC	CASSQVRGSSYGYTF
TRBJ1-6	TRBV9	TRBD1	few	TGTGCCAGCAGCGTAGGCGGGACAGGGAGGAATTCACCCCTCCACTTT	CASSVGGTGRNSPLHF
TRBJ2-5	TRBV2	.	few	TGTGCCAGCTCCCGAGGAGGGGGCCAAGAGACCCAGTACTTC	CASSRGGGQETQYF
TRBJ1-1	TRBV6-6	.	.	TGTGCCAGCAATCAGCCTGGGGAAGGAGCTTTCTTT	CASNQPGEGAFF
TRBJ2-2	TRBV4-3	.	many	TGCGCCAGCAGCCAAGATATAGGGGACACCGGGGAGCTGTTTTTT	CASSQDIGDTGELFF
TRBJ2-5	TRBV2	.	.	TGTGCCAGCAGTGAAGAACAGGGACAAGAGACCCAGTACTTC	CASSEEQGQETQYF
TRBJ2-3	TRBV11-2	.	many	TGTGCCAGCAGCTTGATGGGGGCCACAGATACGCAGTATTTT	CASSLMGATDTQYF
TRBJ1-1	TRBV7-8	.	.	TGTGCCAGCAGCTTCGGAATGAACACTGAAGCTTTCTTT	CASSFGMNTEAFF
TRBJ2-7	TRBV6-5	.	once	TGTGCCAGCAGTTACTCGACCCCGAGGGAGCAGTACTTC	CASSYSTPREQYF
TRBJ1-3	TRBV7-9	.	few	TGTGCCAGCAGCTCGACAGCCTCTGGAAACACCATATATTTT	CASSSTASGNTIYF
TRBJ1-6	TRBV12-3/TRBV12-4	.	.	TGTGCCAGCAAGGTCGGGTATAATTCACCCCTCCACTTT	CASKVGYNSPLHF
TRBJ2-7	TRBV28	TRBD1	.	TGTGCCAGCAGCACACCCGGGACAGGGGTCGAGCAGTACTTC	CASSTPGTGVEQYF
TRBJ2-5	TRBV18	TRBD2	few	TGTGCCAGCTCACCAGGACTAGCTCTCGGGGAGACCCAGTACTTC	CASSPGLALGETQYF
TRBJ2-5	TRBV6-2/TRBV6-3	.	few	TGTGCCAGCAGACTATCGTACCAAGAGACCCAGTACTTC	CASRLSYQETQYF
TRBJ2-1	TRBV27	TRBD2	few	TGTGCCAGCAGTTTGACTAGCACCTACAATGAGCAGTTCTTC	CASSLTSTYNEQFF
TRBJ2-2	TRBV6-2/TRBV6-3	TRBD1	few	TGTGCCAGCAGTTACTTTGGGACAGGGAGCGGAACCGGGGAGCTGTTTTTT	CASSYFGTGSGTGELFF
TRBJ2-7	TRBV7-8	.	.	TGTGCCAGCAGCTTAAAGGCCCCCTACGGGAACGAGCAGTACTTC	CASSLKAPYGNEQYF
TRBJ1-5	TRBV12-3/TRBV12-4	TRBD1	few	TGTGCCAGCAGTTCGGGACAGGTGAATCAGCCCCAGCATTTT	CASSSGQVNQPQHF
TRBJ2-2	TRBV7-6	.	.	TGTGCCAGCAGCTGGAGCACCGGGGAGCTGTTTTTT	CASSWSTGELFF
TRBJ1-3	TRBV7-2	TRBD1	.	TGTGCCAGCAGCGGCCGGGACAGGGGAAACACCATATATTTT	CASSGRDRGNTIYF